Below are 22 T cell receptor beta chains sequenced from a single sample in a study of T cell responses to AZD1222 COVID-19 vaccine. The table came from immunoSEQ multiplex PCR; TCRdb's copy has only in-frame clones and leaves some out. The sample contains approximately 150,000 clones, 90% to 95% of which appear only once. Here the sequenced sample was peripheral blood, taken after recovery from COVID-19. Every receptor here comes from an adult who had recovered from COVID-19.

This chain joins TRBV5-8 and TRBJ1-1; 7 nucleotides match TRBD1. J lost 0 bases, V lost 0 bases, and 8 bases had no gene match. This CDR3 has 17 residues. Germline CDR1 SGHTS, CDR2 YDEGEE. CDR3 region: CASSLGSGGLMNTEAFF. DNA of the CDR3: TGTGCCAGCAGCTTGGGGTCAGGGGGGCTGATGAACACTGAAGCTTTCTTT.

A single count supports this clone. The chain has TRBV7-8 and TRBJ2-7; 7 bases align to TRBD2. The V gene end was trimmed by 1 base and the J gene end by 2 bases; junction bases not matched to a gene: 8. Germline lookup yields CDR1 SGHVS and CDR2 FQNEAQ. The CDR3 loop spans 16 amino acids. The CDR3 sequence is CASSLDLAGAPYEQYF. CDR3 nucleotide sequence: TGTGCCAGCAGCTTAGATCTTGCGGGAGCTCCCTACGAGCAGTACTTC. Combining the CDR3 with reference TRBV7-8 and TRBJ2-7 gives the whole variable domain GAGVSQSPRYKVAKRGQDVALRCDPISGHVSLFWYQQALGQGPEFLTYFQNEAQLDKSGLPSDRFFAERPEGSVSTLKIQRTQQEDSAVYLCASSLDLAGAPYEQYFGPGTRLTVT.

The CDR3 here is CASSYHRGEETQYF. CDR3 in DNA: TGTGCCAGCAGTTACCACAGGGGAGAGGAGACCCAGTACTTC. The rearrangement joins TRBV6-6 to TRBJ2-5; 7 bases match TRBD1. The J segment lost 5 bases and the V segment lost 2 bases, leaving 5 bases of the junction unmatched. This CDR3 is built from 14 residues. In germline, CDR1 is MNHNY, CDR2 SVGAGI (reference sequence).

The rearrangement uses TRBV28 and TRBJ1-4; D perhaps matches TRBD1 (5 bases). The CDR3 runs to 15 residues. Looked up from germline, CDR1 is MDHEN and CDR2 is SYDVKM. Trimming removed 6 bases from V and 6 bases from J, with 17 bases in between. Here the CDR3 reads CASSLRGGIHEKLFF. The CDR3 nucleotides are TGTGCCAGCAGCCTACGTGGGGGAATCCATGAAAAACTGTTTTTT.

The chain employs TRBV28 and TRBJ1-2; D gene unclear. The CDR3 spans 14 residues. V lost 2 bases, J lost 2 bases, and 9 bases lay in between. The V gene's germline CDR1 is MDHEN and CDR2 SYDVKM. CDR3 bases: TGTGCCAGCAGTTTAAATGGGGAAAACTATGGCTACACCTTC. Protein sequence: CASSLNGENYGYTF.

The chain employs TRBV3-1 (or the pseudogene TRBV3-2) and TRBJ2-7; D uncertain. Per the germline V gene, CDR1 is LGHDT and CDR2 is YNNKEL (reference sequence). Trimming took off 3 bases at V and 1 base at J, with 4 bases between the two ends. The CDR3 covers 12 residues. In nucleotides, the CDR3 is TGTGCCAGCAGCCAGGCGTCCTACGAGCAGTACTTC. Translated: CASSQASYEQYF.

The V and J genes are TRBV18 and TRBJ2-1; tentatively, D is TRBD2 (6 bases). CDR3 length: 17 residues. CDR1 and CDR2 (germline): KGHSH, LQKENI. The V and J ends lost 2 bases and 0 bases respectively, with 14 bases between them. Written as DNA, the CDR3 is TGTGCCAGCTCACCATCGACTAGGACGGCCTCCTACAATGAGCAGTTCTTC. Translating it yields CASSPSTRTASYNEQFF.

The chain uses TRBV27 and TRBJ2-5, with 9 bases matching TRBD1. This CDR3 comprises 15 residues. V trimming: 6 bases; J trimming: 5 bases; junction bases outside the gene matches: 10. In germline, CDR1 is MNHEY, CDR2 SMNVEV (reference sequence). The CDR3 DNA follows: TGTGCCAGCAGCCCCGGGACAGGGTCCACGGAGACCCAGTACTTC. It translates to CASSPGTGSTETQYF.

This chain joins TRBV5-6 and TRBJ2-7; tentatively, D is TRBD1 (7 bases). The germline gives CDR1 SGHDT, CDR2 YYEEEE. CDR3 length: 14 residues. V was shortened by 2 bases and J by 5 bases, with 14 bases between the two germline ends. This CDR3 is CASSFAGTDNEQYF. The CDR3 coding sequence is TGTGCCAGCAGCTTCGCGGGGACAGATAACGAGCAGTACTTC. The entire variable domain, with the rest obtained from reference TRBV5-6 and TRBJ2-7, is as follows: DAGVTQSPTHLIKTRGQQVTLRCSPKSGHDTVSWYQQALGQGPQFIFQYYEEEERQRGNFPDRFSGHQFPNYSSELNVNALLLGDSALYLCASSFAGTDNEQYFGPGTRLTVT.

V gene TRBV18 combines with J gene TRBJ1-2; 9 bases fit TRBD1. This CDR3 is built from 13 residues. The V segment lost 6 bases and the J segment 4 bases; nucleotides outside the gene matches: 3. Germline CDR1 reads KGHSH; CDR2 reads LQKENI. Here the CDR3 DNA reads TGTGCCAGCTCGGCGGGACAGGGCTATGGCTACACCTTC. Translated, it gives CASSAGQGYGYTF.

The rearrangement uses TRBV5-1 and TRBJ1-4, with D unclear. The ends were cut back, 4 bases at V and 5 bases at J, with 18 bases in the middle. CDR1 and CDR2 from the germline V gene are SGHRS and YFSETQ. This CDR3 has 16 amino acids. The CDR3 DNA sequence: TGCGCCAGCAGCCCAGGACGAAGTCAGCTAAATGAAAAACTGTTTTTT. Translating gives CASSPGRSQLNEKLFF.

This clone was recorded once. V is TRBV10-3 and J is TRBJ1-1; D unresolved. This CDR3 spans 13 amino acids. V was shortened by 6 bases and J by 1 base, with 9 bases between the two germline ends. From germline, CDR1 is ENHRY and CDR2 SYGVKD. The CDR3 DNA follows: TGTGCCATCAGCGCCAGATGGAACACTGAAGCTTTCTTT. It encodes CAISARWNTEAFF.

In its sample, this clone was seen a few times. The rearrangement links TRBV9 to TRBJ1-1, with D perhaps matching TRBD1 (6 bases). This CDR3 is built from 13 residues. CDR1 and CDR2 (germline): SGDLS, YYNGEE. Trimming left V 7 bases short and J 4 bases short, with 14 bases between. CDR3 coding DNA: TGTGCCAGCGGGCGGGGGCCTGTCACTGAAGCTTTCTTT. This translates into CASGRGPVTEAFF.

This clone was recorded once. The chain is built from TRBV11-2 and TRBJ1-1; 8 nucleotides agree with TRBD1. The CDR3 length is 17 residues. CDR1 is SGHAT, CDR2 FQNNGV, per germline. The ends lost 5 bases at V and 2 bases at J; junction bases unmatched: 13. The CDR3 here is CASSASIRDRPNTEAFF. In nucleotides, the CDR3 is TGTGCCAGCAGCGCATCCATACGGGACAGGCCTAACACTGAAGCTTTCTTT.

At least ten counts were recorded for this clone. The V call is TRBV6-1, the J call TRBJ2-6; no clear D. Germline assignment: CDR1 MNHNS and CDR2 SASEGT. This CDR3 has 14 residues. Trimming removed 0 bases at V and 4 bases at J, with 4 bases between. CDR3 DNA: TGTGCCAGCAGTGAAGCGGGCGGGGCCAACGTCCTGACTTTC. Protein product: CASSEAGGANVLTF.

This sequence joins TRBV27 and TRBJ2-7; tentatively, D is TRBD2 (5 bases). The germline gives CDR1 MNHEY, CDR2 SMNVEV (reference sequence). The V gene lost 3 bases and the J gene lost 0 bases, with 9 bases spanning the gap. The CDR3 loop spans 14 amino acids. CDR3 sequence: CASSLRALSYEQYF. The CDR3 nucleotides are TGTGCCAGCAGTTTGCGGGCCCTCTCCTACGAGCAGTACTTC.

The rearrangement uses TRBV11-2 and TRBJ2-1; 8 bases are a match to TRBD2. This CDR3 has 16 amino acids. V was pared by 3 bases and J by 6 bases, with 10 bases of the junction left unmatched. In germline, CDR1 is SGHAT, CDR2 FQNNGV. This CDR3 is CASSFLGLAGSNEQFF. The CDR3 region has the DNA TGTGCCAGCAGCTTTTTGGGGCTAGCGGGCTCCAATGAGCAGTTCTTC. Full variable domain (outside the CDR3, taken from reference TRBV11-2 and TRBJ2-1): EAGVAQSPRYKIIEKRQSVAFWCNPISGHATLYWYQQILGQGPKLLIQFQNNGVVDDSQLPKDRFSAERLKGVDSTLKIQPAKLEDSAVYLCASSFLGLAGSNEQFFGPGTRLTVL.

The rearrangement uses TRBV5-4 and TRBJ1-1; D not certain. This CDR3 has 14 amino acids. In germline, CDR1 is SGHNT, CDR2 YYREEE (reference sequence). The V gene lost 1 base and the J gene lost 7 bases, with 14 bases spanning the gap. The CDR3 bases are TGTGCCAGCAGCTTGTCCGGCAGCTACTATGAAGCTTTCTTT. It encodes CASSLSGSYYEAFF.

The table lists this clone with a count of one. The J gene is TRBJ2-2, the V gene TRBV21-1; the table's D gene call, TRBD2, was not cross checked with the DNA. TRBV21-1 is labeled a pseudogene. The CDR3 length is 15 residues. This CDR3 is CASSKGLLLRGELFF. The CDR3 DNA reads as TGTGCCAGCAGCAAAGGACTCCTATTGAGAGGGGAGCTGTTTTTT.

CDR3 in DNA: TGTGCCAGCAGGGTAGATAGTGGGAACAATGAGCAGTTCTTC. Translation: CASRVDSGNNEQFF. The chain carries TRBV6-5 and TRBJ2-1, with D unclear. The V end was cut by 6 bases, the J end by 5 bases, with 14 bases between. CDR3 length equals 14 residues. The germline CDR1 and CDR2 sequences are MNHEY and SVGAGI.

The gene calls are TRBV5-5 and TRBJ2-7; 7 nucleotides match TRBD2. Trimming at V came to 0 bases and at J to 0 bases, leaving 0 bases not matched to a gene. The CDR3 sequence is 14 residues long. From germline, CDR1 is SGHKS and CDR2 YYEKEE (reference sequence). CDR3 DNA: TGTGCCAGCAGCTTGGCTAGCGGCTCCTACGAGCAGTACTTC. Translation gives CASSLASGSYEQYF. The whole variable domain, filled in from reference TRBV5-5 and TRBJ2-7, reads DAGVTQSPTHLIKTRGQQVTLRCSPISGHKSVSWYQQVLGQGPQFIFQYYEKEERGRGNFPDRFSARQFPNYSSELNVNALLLGDSALYLCASSLASGSYEQYFGPGTRLTVT.

The V and J genes are TRBV7-6 and TRBJ2-7, with D perhaps TRBD1 (5 bases). Per germline, CDR1 SGHVS and CDR2 FNYEAQ. V was cut by 3 bases and J by 2 bases, with 8 bases left in between. CDR3 length: 13 amino acids. The CDR3 nucleotides are TGTGCCAGCAGCTTTGGGGCTCCCTACGAGCAGTACTTC. Translating it yields CASSFGAPYEQYF.